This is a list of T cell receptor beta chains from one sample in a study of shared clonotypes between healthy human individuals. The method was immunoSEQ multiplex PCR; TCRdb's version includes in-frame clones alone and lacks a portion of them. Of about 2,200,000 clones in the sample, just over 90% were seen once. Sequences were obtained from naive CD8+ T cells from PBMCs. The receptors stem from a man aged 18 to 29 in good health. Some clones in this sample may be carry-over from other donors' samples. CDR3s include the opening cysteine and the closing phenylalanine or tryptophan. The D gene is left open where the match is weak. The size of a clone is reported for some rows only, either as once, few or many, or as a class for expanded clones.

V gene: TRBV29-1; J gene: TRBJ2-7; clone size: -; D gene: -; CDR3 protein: CSVGTDSYEQYF; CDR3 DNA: TGCAGCGTTGGTACGGACTCCTACGAGCAGTACTTC
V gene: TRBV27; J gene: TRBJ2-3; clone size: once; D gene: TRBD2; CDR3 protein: CASSVLAGGPPDTQYF; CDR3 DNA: TGTGCCAGCAGTGTCTTAGCGGGAGGCCCCCCAGATACGCAGTATTTT
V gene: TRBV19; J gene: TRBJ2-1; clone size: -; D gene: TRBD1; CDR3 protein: CASSMFQGAVRNEQFF; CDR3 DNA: TGTGCCAGTAGTATGTTTCAGGGGGCAGTTCGTAATGAGCAGTTCTTC
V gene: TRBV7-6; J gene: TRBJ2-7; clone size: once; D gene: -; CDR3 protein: CASSAGGLDYEQYF; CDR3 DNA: TGTGCCAGCAGCGCGGGTGGGTTAGACTACGAGCAGTACTTC
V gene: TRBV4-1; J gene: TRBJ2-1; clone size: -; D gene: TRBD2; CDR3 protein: CASSHRTREGFGEQFF; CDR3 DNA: TGCGCCAGCAGCCATAGAACGCGGGAGGGGTTCGGTGAGCAGTTCTTC
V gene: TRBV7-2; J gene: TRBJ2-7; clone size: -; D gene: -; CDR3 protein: CASSIGGGHYF; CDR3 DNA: TGTGCCAGCAGCATCGGTGGTGGCCACTACTTC
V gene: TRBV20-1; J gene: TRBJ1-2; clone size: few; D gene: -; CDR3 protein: CSARVDYGYTF; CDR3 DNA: TGCAGTGCTAGAGTGGACTATGGCTACACCTTC
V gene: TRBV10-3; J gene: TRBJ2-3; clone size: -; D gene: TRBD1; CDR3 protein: CAISESRTRGPDTQYF; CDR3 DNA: TGTGCCATCAGTGAGTCACGGACCAGGGGGCCGGATACGCAGTATTTT
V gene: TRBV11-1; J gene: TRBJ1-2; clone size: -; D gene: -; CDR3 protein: CASSTPGESSWRNTF; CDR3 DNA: TGTGCCAGCAGCACTCCGGGAGAATCATCCTGGCGGAACACCTTC
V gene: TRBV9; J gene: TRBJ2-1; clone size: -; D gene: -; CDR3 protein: CASSVRYNEQFF; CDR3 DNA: TGTGCCAGCAGCGTACGGTACAATGAGCAGTTCTTC
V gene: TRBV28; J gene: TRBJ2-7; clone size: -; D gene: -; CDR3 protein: CASTQTRTYEQYF; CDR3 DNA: TGTGCCAGCACTCAGACACGGACCTACGAGCAGTACTTC
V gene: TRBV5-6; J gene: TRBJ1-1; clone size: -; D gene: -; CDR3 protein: CASSQGDRGAYYTEAFF; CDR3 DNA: TGTGCCAGCAGCCAAGGGGATCGGGGCGCATACTACACTGAAGCTTTCTTT
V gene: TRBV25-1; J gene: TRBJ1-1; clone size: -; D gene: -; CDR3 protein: CASSEGGPPEAFF; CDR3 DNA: TGTGCCAGCAGTGAAGGGGGTCCCCCTGAAGCTTTCTTT
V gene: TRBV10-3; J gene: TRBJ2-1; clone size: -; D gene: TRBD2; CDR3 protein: CAISEPAGGDNEQFF; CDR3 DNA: TGTGCCATCAGTGAGCCAGCGGGAGGGGACAATGAGCAGTTCTTC
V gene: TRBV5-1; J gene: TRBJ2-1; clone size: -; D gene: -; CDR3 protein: CASSLAFYQRGEQFF; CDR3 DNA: TGCGCCAGCAGCTTGGCCTTCTATCAGAGGGGTGAGCAGTTCTTC
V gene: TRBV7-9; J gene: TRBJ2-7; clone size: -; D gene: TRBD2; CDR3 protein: CASSLAPAGVRYEQYF; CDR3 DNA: TGTGCCAGCAGCTTAGCCCCAGCGGGAGTTCGATACGAGCAGTACTTC
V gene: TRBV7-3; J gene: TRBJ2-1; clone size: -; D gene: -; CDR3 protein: CASSRSTVRMNNEQFF; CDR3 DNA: TGTGCCAGCAGCCGATCTACAGTGCGAATGAACAATGAGCAGTTCTTC
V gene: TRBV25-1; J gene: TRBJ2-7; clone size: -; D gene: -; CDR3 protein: CASSVDPSYEQYF; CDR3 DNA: TGTGCCAGCAGTGTGGACCCCTCCTACGAGCAGTACTTC
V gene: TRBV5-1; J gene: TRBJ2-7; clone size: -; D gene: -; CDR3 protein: CASSLETPWNEQYF; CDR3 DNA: TGCGCCAGCAGCTTGGAGACGCCGTGGAACGAGCAGTACTTC
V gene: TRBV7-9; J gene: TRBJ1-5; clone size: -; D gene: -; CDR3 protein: CASSLGAGDQPQHF; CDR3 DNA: TGTGCCAGCAGCTTAGGGGCAGGCGATCAGCCCCAGCATTTT
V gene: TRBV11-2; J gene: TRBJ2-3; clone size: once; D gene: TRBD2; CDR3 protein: CASSPGGRRSTDTQYF; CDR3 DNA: TGTGCCAGCAGCCCAGGCGGGAGGAGGAGCACAGATACGCAGTATTTT
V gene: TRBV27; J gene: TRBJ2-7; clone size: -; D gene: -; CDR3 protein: CASSIGPYPTEQYF; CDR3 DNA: TGTGCCAGCAGTATAGGACCCTACCCTACGGAGCAGTACTTC
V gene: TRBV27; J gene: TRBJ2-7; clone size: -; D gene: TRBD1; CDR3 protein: CASSLSPGTGAHYEQYF; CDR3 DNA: TGTGCCAGCAGCCTGAGTCCCGGGACAGGGGCCCACTACGAGCAGTACTTC
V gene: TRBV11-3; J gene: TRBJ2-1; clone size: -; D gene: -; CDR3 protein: CASSLAGDEQFF; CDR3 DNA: TGTGCCAGCAGCTTAGCTGGCGATGAGCAGTTCTTC
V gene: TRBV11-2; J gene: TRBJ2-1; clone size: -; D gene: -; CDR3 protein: CASSQRARGFTEQFF; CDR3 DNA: TGTGCCAGCAGCCAGCGGGCCAGGGGGTTCACTGAGCAGTTCTTC
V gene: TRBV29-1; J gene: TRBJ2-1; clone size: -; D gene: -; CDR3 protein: CSVDGTNEQFF; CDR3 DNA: TGCAGCGTTGACGGGACTAATGAGCAGTTCTTC
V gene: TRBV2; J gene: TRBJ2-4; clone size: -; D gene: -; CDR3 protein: CASSLGAKNIQYF; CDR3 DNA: TGTGCCAGCAGCCTAGGAGCCAAAAACATTCAGTACTTC